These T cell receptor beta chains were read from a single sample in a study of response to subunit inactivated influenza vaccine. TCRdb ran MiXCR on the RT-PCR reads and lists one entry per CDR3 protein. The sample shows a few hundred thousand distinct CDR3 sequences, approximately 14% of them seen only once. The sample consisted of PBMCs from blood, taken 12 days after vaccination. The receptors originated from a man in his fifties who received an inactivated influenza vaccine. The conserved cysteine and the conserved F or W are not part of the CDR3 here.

CDR3 protein: ASSWASGQSEQY; CDR3 length: 12; V gene: TRBV5-1
CDR3 protein: ASSYSWGNEQF; CDR3 length: 11; V gene: TRBV6-6
CDR3 protein: ASSFGGGLGKNIQY; CDR3 length: 14; V gene: TRBV12-3/TRBV12-4
CDR3 protein: ASSLAGATDTQY; CDR3 length: 12; V gene: TRBV7-9
CDR3 protein: AIRLADNSFSTDTQY; CDR3 length: 15; V gene: TRBV10-3
CDR3 protein: ASSRYVADTQY; CDR3 length: 11; V gene: TRBV19
CDR3 protein: ASSPGLTNQPQH; CDR3 length: 12; V gene: TRBV5-5
CDR3 protein: SARDNRGWDSYEQY; CDR3 length: 14; V gene: TRBV20-1
CDR3 protein: ASSLVFGQSNQPQH; CDR3 length: 14; V gene: TRBV5-5
CDR3 protein: SARLGSSYNSPLH; CDR3 length: 13; V gene: TRBV20-1
CDR3 protein: ASSRGEDYEQY; CDR3 length: 11; V gene: TRBV4-2
CDR3 protein: ASRMNVNQPQH; CDR3 length: 11; V gene: TRBV6-1
CDR3 protein: ASGSPRDGYT; CDR3 length: 10; V gene: TRBV6-2/TRBV6-3
CDR3 protein: ASSIGTGQTQY; CDR3 length: 11; V gene: TRBV5-1
CDR3 protein: ASSQDRISGNTIY; CDR3 length: 13; V gene: TRBV6-1
CDR3 protein: SARDSGRASNEQF; CDR3 length: 13; V gene: TRBV20-1
CDR3 protein: ASSPQGGKYEQY; CDR3 length: 12; V gene: TRBV7-6
CDR3 protein: ASSQGQGYSVFVAF; CDR3 length: 14; V gene: TRBV18
CDR3 protein: ASSLDLAGATDTQY; CDR3 length: 14; V gene: TRBV12-3/TRBV12-4
CDR3 protein: ASSSSGSYTGELF; CDR3 length: 13; V gene: TRBV7-2
CDR3 protein: ASSVLGENTGELF; CDR3 length: 13; V gene: TRBV9
CDR3 protein: ASSHGDRVTDGYT; CDR3 length: 13; V gene: TRBV4-2
CDR3 protein: ASGSVSGAGWETQY; CDR3 length: 14; V gene: TRBV7-9
CDR3 protein: ASSQAPLQEEQY; CDR3 length: 12; V gene: TRBV28
CDR3 protein: ASSLGHQPQH; CDR3 length: 10; V gene: TRBV7-2
CDR3 protein: ASSADRDLNEQF; CDR3 length: 12; V gene: TRBV5-1
CDR3 protein: ASQQGTDTQY; CDR3 length: 10; V gene: TRBV7-9
CDR3 protein: ASSFGEGNTIY; CDR3 length: 11; V gene: TRBV7-2
CDR3 protein: ASSYRLDQGTQY; CDR3 length: 12; V gene: TRBV6-2/TRBV6-3
CDR3 protein: ASSERANTGELF; CDR3 length: 12; V gene: TRBV25-1
CDR3 protein: ASSSGTGGSEQF; CDR3 length: 12; V gene: TRBV5-1
CDR3 protein: ASSPQARNTGELF; CDR3 length: 13; V gene: TRBV18
CDR3 protein: ASSLGQGLTGELF; CDR3 length: 13; V gene: TRBV7-2
CDR3 protein: ASSLGPFSDRGEQY; CDR3 length: 14; V gene: TRBV7-2
CDR3 protein: ASSLYSRSYEQY; CDR3 length: 12; V gene: TRBV11-2
CDR3 protein: SALYPDWVNIQY; CDR3 length: 12; V gene: TRBV20-1